Reported below is one TCR beta chain. This entry comes from a study of shared clonotypes between healthy human individuals. Unsorted PBMC DNA went through sequencing on ten immunoSEQ deep assay plates. Sequencing used immunoSEQ multiplex PCR; TCRdb keeps in-frame clones, though not all of them. The profile covers roughly 500,000 clones, with around four fifths appearing a single time and around 12% taken by the ten largest. The CDR3 runs 14 residues. Trimming took 5 bases from V and 7 from J, leaving 15 bases between them. CDR1 is SGHTA, CDR2 FQGNSA, per germline. V and J are TRBV7-2 and TRBJ1-5; TRBD1 might be the D (5 bases). The clonotype was recovered from a woman in her thirties or forties in good health. Some clones in this sample may be carry-over from other donors' samples. Sample: PBMCs. The CDR3 loop reads CASSPAGRGQPQHF. The CDR3 nucleotides are TGTGCCAGCAGCCCAGCGGGACGGGGGCAGCCCCAGCATTTT. The whole variable domain, filled in from reference TRBV7-2 and TRBJ1-5, reads GAGVSQSPSNKVTEKGKDVELRCDPISGHTALYWYRQSLGQGLEFLIYFQGNSAPDKSGLPSDRFSAERTGGSVSTLTIQRTQQEDSAVYLCASSPAGRGQPQHFGDGTRLSIL.